These T cell receptor beta chains were read from a single sample in a study of blood T cell repertoires in COVID-19. The method was immunoSEQ multiplex PCR; TCRdb's version includes in-frame clones alone and lacks a portion of them. The sample has about 310,000 clones; roughly nine tenths are singletons. Sequencing input: PBMCs or T cells enriched from blood (not recorded which). These receptors all come from a man between 60 and 75 years old who had recovered from COVID-19. The CDR3 runs from the conserved cysteine through the conserved F or W. D genes are given only for firm matches. Size tells how often a clone was seen (once, few, many) or the class of an expanded clone, and some rows leave it out.

cdr3_aa cdr3_nt cdr3_length j_call clone_size v_call d_call
CASSNSPSGSVFF TGTGCCAGCAGTAATAGCCCAAGCGGGAGTGTGTTCTTC 13 TRBJ2-1 - TRBV6-2/TRBV6-3 TRBD2
CASSLTGGRDTQYF TGTGCCAGCAGCTTGACAGGGGGCAGGGATACGCAGTATTTT 14 TRBJ2-3 - TRBV7-3 TRBD1
CSVDNRRFLTLGEQFF TGCAGCGTTGATAATCGGCGGTTCTTGACCCTCGGTGAGCAGTTCTTC 16 TRBJ2-1 few TRBV29-1 -
CASRANADEQFF TGTGCCAGCAGGGCCAACGCGGATGAGCAGTTCTTC 12 TRBJ2-1 - TRBV2 -
CASRGSGRAGEQFF TGTGCCAGCAGGGGTAGCGGGAGGGCTGGTGAGCAGTTCTTC 14 TRBJ2-1 - TRBV28 TRBD2
CASSEGGTGGPETQYF TGTGCCAGCAGTGAAGGTGGGACAGGGGGCCCAGAGACCCAGTACTTC 16 TRBJ2-5 - TRBV25-1 TRBD1
CASSLRQGNYGYTF TGTGCCAGCAGTTTACGACAGGGGAACTATGGCTACACCTTC 14 TRBJ1-2 - TRBV28 TRBD1
CASSSRGGAPTNEKLFF TGTGCCAGCAGTTCTCGGGGGGGGGCGCCCACTAATGAAAAACTGTTTTTT 17 TRBJ1-4 - TRBV25-1 -
CASSRPGLASHEQYF TGTGCCAGCAGCAGACCGGGACTAGCGAGCCACGAGCAGTACTTC 15 TRBJ2-7 - TRBV7-9 TRBD2
CASTSVAKNIQYF TGTGCCAGCACGTCTGTGGCCAAAAACATTCAGTACTTC 13 TRBJ2-4 - TRBV2 -
CASSSRTGEGWGNYGYTF TGTGCCAGCAGTTCACGGACAGGGGAGGGTTGGGGAAACTATGGCTACACCTTC 18 TRBJ1-2 once TRBV28 TRBD1
CASSPGLAGSVTYEQYF TGTGCCAGCAGCCCGGGACTAGCGGGATCAGTAACCTACGAGCAGTACTTC 17 TRBJ2-7 once TRBV9 TRBD2
CASPPHRGSHNEQFF TGTGCCAGCCCTCCCCATCGCGGGAGCCACAATGAGCAGTTCTTC 15 TRBJ2-1 few TRBV6-7 TRBD2
CASSLDGTVNQPQHF TGCGCCAGCAGCTTGGACGGGACAGTCAATCAGCCCCAGCATTTT 15 TRBJ1-5 once TRBV5-1 TRBD1
CASSPLRGGNTGELFF TGTGCCAGCAGTCCCTTGCGAGGGGGAAACACCGGGGAGCTGTTTTTT 16 TRBJ2-2 - TRBV6-2/TRBV6-3 -
CASSPRVSGYTF TGTGCCAGCAGCCCGAGGGTTAGTGGCTACACCTTC 12 TRBJ1-2 - TRBV7-9 -
CASSTPTDRVWGYTF TGTGCCAGCAGCACCCCGACCGACAGGGTATGGGGCTACACCTTC 15 TRBJ1-2 - TRBV28 TRBD1
CATSDSYGTAGEKLFF TGTGCCACCAGTGATTCCTATGGGACAGCAGGTGAAAAACTGTTTTTT 16 TRBJ1-4 - TRBV24-1 TRBD1
CASSQKKLGLVDNEQFF TGTGCCAGCAGCCAAAAAAAACTGGGACTAGTGGATAATGAGCAGTTCTTC 17 TRBJ2-1 - TRBV3-1/TRBV3-2 TRBD2
CASSSLQETQYF TGTGCCAGCAGCTCCTTACAAGAGACCCAGTACTTC 12 TRBJ2-5 - TRBV11-2 -
CASSSGGHSGNTIYF TGTGCCAGCAGCAGCGGGGGGCATTCTGGAAACACCATATATTTT 15 TRBJ1-3 - TRBV4-2 -
CASRITLAGVHEQFF TGTGCCAGCAGGATCACACTAGCGGGAGTACATGAGCAGTTCTTC 15 TRBJ2-1 once TRBV3-1/TRBV3-2 TRBD2
CASSLVGGTSYNEQFF TGTGCCAGCAGCTTAGTAGGGGGCACCTCCTACAATGAGCAGTTCTTC 16 TRBJ2-1 - TRBV7-2 TRBD1
CASSAPPGLEQFF TGCGCCAGCAGCGCCCCCCCCGGACTAGAGCAGTTCTTC 13 TRBJ2-1 - TRBV5-1 -
CATNLAGELFF TGTGCCACCAACTTAGCCGGGGAGCTGTTTTTT 11 TRBJ2-2 - TRBV12-3/TRBV12-4 -
CASSFDRAYQPQHF TGTGCCAGCAGCTTCGACAGGGCTTATCAGCCCCAGCATTTT 14 TRBJ1-5 - TRBV7-2 TRBD1
CASSELAGDTGELFF TGTGCCAGCAGTGAGCTAGCGGGAGACACCGGGGAGCTGTTTTTT 15 TRBJ2-2 - TRBV2 TRBD2
CASSPWTFSLNQPQHF TGTGCCAGCAGCCCCTGGACATTTTCTTTGAATCAGCCCCAGCATTTT 16 TRBJ1-5 - TRBV7-3 -
CAWSAKGASSEQYF TGTGCCTGGAGTGCGAAGGGGGCGTCTTCCGAGCAGTACTTC 14 TRBJ2-7 - TRBV30 TRBD1
CASSSRGGRNTGELFF TGTGCCAGCAGCTCCCGGGGCGGGAGGAACACCGGGGAGCTGTTTTTT 16 TRBJ2-2 - TRBV11-3 TRBD2
CASSPRVVSGRDNEQFF TGTGCCAGCAGCCCTAGAGTGGTTAGCGGGAGGGACAATGAGCAGTTCTTC 17 TRBJ2-1 - TRBV3-1/TRBV3-2 TRBD2
CASIPRSPGGAFF TGTGCCAGTATTCCTAGGTCGCCCGGGGGAGCTTTCTTT 13 TRBJ1-1 - TRBV19 -
CASSQGTGGSPLHF TGCGCCAGCAGCCAAGGGACAGGGGGTTCACCCCTCCACTTT 14 TRBJ1-6 - TRBV4-1 TRBD1
CASSIRPSGAYNEQFF TGTGCCAGTAGTATAAGGCCTAGTGGTGCCTACAATGAGCAGTTCTTC 16 TRBJ2-1 - TRBV19 -
CASSLVQASYEQYF TGTGCCAGCAGTTTGGTACAGGCTTCCTACGAGCAGTACTTC 14 TRBJ2-7 - TRBV28 -
CASSVGGGNSYEQYF TGTGCCAGCAGCGTAGGGGGCGGTAACTCCTACGAGCAGTACTTC 15 TRBJ2-7 - TRBV9 -
CASRTGTGTEKLFF TGTGCCAGCAGAACCGGGACAGGAACAGAAAAACTGTTTTTT 14 TRBJ1-4 - TRBV7-9 TRBD1
CASKTGWGNNEQFF TGCGCCAGCAAGACAGGCTGGGGGAACAATGAGCAGTTCTTC 14 TRBJ2-1 - TRBV5-1 -
CASSVVRGLANYGYTF TGTGCCAGCAGCGTAGTCCGGGGTTTAGCTAACTATGGCTACACCTTC 16 TRBJ1-2 - TRBV9 -
CASSQDWTVNTEAFF TGTGCCAGCAGCCAAGACTGGACAGTGAACACTGAAGCTTTCTTT 15 TRBJ1-1 - TRBV3-1/TRBV3-2 -
CATSDPAGGTYNEQFF TGTGCCACCAGTGATCCCGCGGGAGGCACCTACAATGAGCAGTTCTTC 16 TRBJ2-1 - TRBV24-1 TRBD2
CASSPKQGSYNEQFF TGTGCCAGCTCACCAAAGCAGGGGTCCTACAATGAGCAGTTCTTC 15 TRBJ2-1 - TRBV18 -
CASSLSDIYNEQFF TGTGCCAGCAGCCTATCGGACATTTACAATGAGCAGTTCTTC 14 TRBJ2-1 once TRBV5-5 -
CASSLTGTGGVLTF TGTGCCAGCAGCTTGACCGGGACAGGGGGCGTCCTGACTTTC 14 TRBJ2-6 - TRBV7-2 TRBD1
CAGDWNSNQPQHF TGTGCCGGAGATTGGAATAGCAATCAGCCCCAGCATTTT 13 TRBJ1-5 - TRBV30 -
CASSEAARVNSPLHF TGTGCCAGCTCAGAGGCAGCCAGAGTTAATTCACCCCTCCACTTT 15 TRBJ1-6 - TRBV18 -
CASSVREFTGELFF TGCGCCAGCAGCGTCCGGGAGTTCACCGGGGAGCTGTTTTTT 14 TRBJ2-2 - TRBV4-3 -
CASTGGRAAETQYF TGTGCCAGTACCGGCGGGAGGGCCGCGGAGACCCAGTACTTC 14 TRBJ2-5 - TRBV19 TRBD2
CASRTTGAGTQYF TGTGCCAGCCGGACAACAGGGGCAGGGACCCAGTACTTC 13 TRBJ2-5 - TRBV28 TRBD1
CASSSPLTGLGNTEAFF TGTGCCAGCAGTTCACCCCTGACAGGGCTGGGGAACACTGAAGCTTTCTTT 17 TRBJ1-1 few TRBV28 TRBD1
CASTPNAGGRTYNEQFF TGCGCCAGCACTCCGAACGCGGGAGGGCGTACTTACAATGAGCAGTTCTTC 17 TRBJ2-1 once TRBV5-1 TRBD2
CASSLSLAGTGGRNQPQHF TGTGCCAGCAGTTTATCCTTGGCCGGGACAGGGGGACGCAATCAGCCCCAGCATTTT 19 TRBJ1-5 - TRBV28 TRBD1
CASSEEHPANTGELFF TGTGCCAGCAGTGAAGAACACCCTGCGAACACCGGGGAGCTGTTTTTT 16 TRBJ2-2 - TRBV2 -
CASSFGQGSYEQYF TGTGCCAGCAGCTTCGGACAGGGATCCTACGAGCAGTACTTC 14 TRBJ2-7 - TRBV7-9 TRBD1
CASSLGQGGSPLHF TGTGCCAGCAGTCTCGGACAGGGGGGTTCACCCCTCCACTTT 14 TRBJ1-6 - TRBV6-4 TRBD1
CASSSDRGTDTQYF TGTGCCAGCAGCTCCGACAGGGGGACAGATACGCAGTATTTT 14 TRBJ2-3 - TRBV7-2 TRBD1
CASSTRQGAGDNEKLFF TGTGCCAGCAGCACCCGACAGGGGGCTGGTGATAATGAAAAACTGTTTTTT 17 TRBJ1-4 - TRBV5-4 TRBD1
CATYDSGVKTDTQYF TGTGCCACTTATGACTCAGGGGTGAAGACAGATACGCAGTATTTT 15 TRBJ2-3 - TRBV28 -
CAWRTSTDTQYF TGTGCCTGGCGGACTAGCACAGATACGCAGTATTTT 12 TRBJ2-3 - TRBV30 -
CASSPGGLVADTQYF TGTGCCAGCAGCCCGGGGGGACTAGTCGCAGATACGCAGTATTTT 15 TRBJ2-3 - TRBV7-9 TRBD2